A selection of T cell receptor beta chains follows, all from one sample in a study of identical twins. TCRdb re-called the 5' RACE reads through MiXCR, storing one row per CDR3 protein. The repertoire holds hundreds of thousands of distinct CDR3 sequences, with roughly 6.2% as singletons. Sequencing used naive T cells sorted from blood. These receptors originate from a man between 18 and 29 years old in good health. Each CDR3 is given without its conserved first and last residue. The D gene is left open where the match is weak.

>.|TRBV6-1|TRBJ2-1
ASSRDTFYNEQF
>TRBD2|TRBV6-1|TRBJ2-4
ASRGQDKREGRNIQY
>TRBD2|TRBV29-1|TRBJ2-5
SVQRGSQETQY
>.|TRBV27|TRBJ1-5
ASSLSRTGGQPQH
>.|TRBV4-3|TRBJ2-3
ASSQDPSSETQY
>TRBD1|TRBV12-3/TRBV12-4|TRBJ2-5
ASRRDRGETQY
>TRBD1|TRBV7-9|TRBJ1-1
ASRAGTDSPEAF
>TRBD1|TRBV6-1|TRBJ1-5
ASGPGGGQPQH
>.|TRBV7-9|TRBJ2-7
ASSSGVWRPGHEQY
>TRBD1|TRBV30|TRBJ2-2
AWQTGGNTGELF
>.|TRBV29-1|TRBJ2-7
SVEGSSYEQY
>.|TRBV3-1|TRBJ1-3
ASSALANLFGNTIY
>.|TRBV19|TRBJ2-1
ASSIGSAAYNEQF
>.|TRBV10-2|TRBJ1-5
ASRSTGNQPQH
>TRBD1|TRBV27|TRBJ2-7
ASSFSVGQGSEQY
>.|TRBV6-5|TRBJ2-1
ASSYGALGYEQF
>.|TRBV5-6|TRBJ1-2
ASSSQAHYGYT
>.|TRBV12-3/TRBV12-4|TRBJ1-1
ASSAGLAGVF
>.|TRBV12-3/TRBV12-4|TRBJ1-1
ASRRGENTEAF
>.|TRBV5-1|TRBJ2-1
ASSLGRADPYNEQF
>.|TRBV12-3/TRBV12-4|TRBJ2-2
ASSFPGKGTGELF
>.|TRBV9|TRBJ1-2
ASSPHPRGYT
>.|TRBV7-9|TRBJ1-2
ASSQPGTEFNYGYT
>.|TRBV27|TRBJ2-7
ASSFLGVPYEQY
>.|TRBV20-1|TRBJ2-5
SARPVRETQY
>.|TRBV15|TRBJ2-1
ATSRDTGEWGNEQF
>TRBD2|TRBV12-3/TRBV12-4|TRBJ2-5
ASSGDREAQETQY
>.|TRBV3-1|TRBJ1-4
ASSQEQVRGKLF
>.|TRBV11-2|TRBJ2-7
ASSHIGQSYEQY
>TRBD2|TRBV14|TRBJ2-3
ASSQELTSGTDTQY
>.|TRBV2|TRBJ2-3
ASKSQSTDTQY
>TRBD2|TRBV12-3/TRBV12-4|TRBJ2-5
ASSLFQAGSKDTQY
>.|TRBV5-1|TRBJ1-5
ASSLDGVNQPQH